This TCR beta chain came from a study of blood T cell repertoires in COVID-19. Whole-study context: Both acute and convalescent COVID-19 samples were obtained from the United States, Italy and Spain. PBMCs, B-cell-depleted T cells, or T cells were the source of the cDNA or gDNA that made up the material.

CDR1 and CDR2 from the germline V gene are LNHDA and SQIVND (reference sequence). The CDR3 runs to 15 residues. Trimming took 3 bases from V and 8 from J, leaving 16 bases between them. Authors' data handling: Scientists estimated how many nucleated cells there were by amplifying reference gene primers. The data were produced by immunoSEQ multiplex PCR, yet TCRdb's version contains in-frame clones alone and is incomplete. V, J and clone size are those of that table, while D and trimming were read from the DNA. This table holds about 120,000 clones, approximately 85% found once. This clonotype originated in a woman older than 75 with acute or convalescent COVID-19. The gene calls are TRBV19 and TRBJ2-2; unclear D gene. The specimen was peripheral blood. CDR3 in amino acids: CASSIMASQSGELFF. The CDR3 DNA is TGTGCCAGTAGTATCATGGCTAGTCAATCAGGGGAGCTGTTTTTT.